The rows below give T cell receptor beta chains drawn from one sample of a study of blood T cell repertoires in COVID-19. Repertoires were generated with immunoSEQ multiplex PCR, while TCRdb's copy carries only in-frame clones and drops some. Of 200,000 to 250,000 clones detected, about 79% appear once; the ten largest clones hold 3% to 4%. Source material: PBMCs or T cells enriched from blood (not recorded which). Receptor source: a woman aged 55-70 years who had recovered from COVID-19. The CDR3 runs from the conserved cysteine through the conserved F or W. The order of the fields is clone size, CDR3 length, J gene, V gene, CDR3 protein. Where a row states a size, it is once, few, many or the class of an expanded clone; other rows omit it.

clone size: -
CDR3 length: 14
J gene: TRBJ2-2
V gene: TRBV7-3
CDR3 protein: CASSQAVNTGELFF

clone size: -
CDR3 length: 15
J gene: TRBJ1-1
V gene: TRBV5-4
CDR3 protein: CASSLGGQMNTEAFF

clone size: -
CDR3 length: 14
J gene: TRBJ1-5
V gene: TRBV4-3
CDR3 protein: CASSHKTGVQPQHF

clone size: few
CDR3 length: 12
J gene: TRBJ2-1
V gene: TRBV5-1
CDR3 protein: CASSVLDNEQFF

clone size: -
CDR3 length: 17
J gene: TRBJ1-5
V gene: TRBV5-1
CDR3 protein: CASSFDPPGQGNQPQHF

clone size: -
CDR3 length: 14
J gene: TRBJ1-1
V gene: TRBV5-4
CDR3 protein: CASSPGQGNTEAFF

clone size: -
CDR3 length: 14
J gene: TRBJ2-3
V gene: TRBV7-9
CDR3 protein: CASSMIQGPDTQYF

clone size: -
CDR3 length: 16
J gene: TRBJ2-6
V gene: TRBV6-2/TRBV6-3
CDR3 protein: CASSLKAPSGANVLTF

clone size: -
CDR3 length: 15
J gene: TRBJ2-7
V gene: TRBV5-4
CDR3 protein: CASSLAGQDIYEQYF

clone size: -
CDR3 length: 15
J gene: TRBJ1-1
V gene: TRBV6-1
CDR3 protein: CASSERGWGNTEAFF

clone size: -
CDR3 length: 15
J gene: TRBJ2-5
V gene: TRBV10-1
CDR3 protein: CASRRTGGGRETQYF

clone size: -
CDR3 length: 13
J gene: TRBJ1-2
V gene: TRBV7-9
CDR3 protein: CASSIQTDYGYTF

clone size: -
CDR3 length: 18
J gene: TRBJ1-1
V gene: TRBV10-3
CDR3 protein: CAISESGGVSGVGTEAFF

clone size: -
CDR3 length: 15
J gene: TRBJ2-7
V gene: TRBV18
CDR3 protein: CASSPPTSEGYEQYF

clone size: -
CDR3 length: 13
J gene: TRBJ2-2
V gene: TRBV4-2
CDR3 protein: CASGLTNTGELFF

clone size: -
CDR3 length: 14
J gene: TRBJ1-5
V gene: TRBV18
CDR3 protein: CASSPGTALKPQHF

clone size: -
CDR3 length: 16
J gene: TRBJ2-3
V gene: TRBV4-2
CDR3 protein: CASSQAPSVSTDTQYF

clone size: -
CDR3 length: 13
J gene: TRBJ2-2
V gene: TRBV6-5
CDR3 protein: CASSRRETGELFF

clone size: -
CDR3 length: 15
J gene: TRBJ2-7
V gene: TRBV7-2
CDR3 protein: CASSIGGGSSYEQYF

clone size: -
CDR3 length: 13
J gene: TRBJ1-4
V gene: TRBV29-1
CDR3 protein: CSVDEGGSEKLFF

clone size: -
CDR3 length: 13
J gene: TRBJ2-7
V gene: TRBV30
CDR3 protein: CAWSAGQAHEQYF

clone size: -
CDR3 length: 14
J gene: TRBJ1-6
V gene: TRBV3-1/TRBV3-2
CDR3 protein: CASSQDFGGITLHF

clone size: once
CDR3 length: 15
J gene: TRBJ2-3
V gene: TRBV7-9
CDR3 protein: CASSSSGGATDTQYF

clone size: -
CDR3 length: 13
J gene: TRBJ1-1
V gene: TRBV18
CDR3 protein: CASSPGQGAEAFF

clone size: -
CDR3 length: 14
J gene: TRBJ1-1
V gene: TRBV29-1
CDR3 protein: CSVLRGGVSIEAFF

clone size: -
CDR3 length: 12
J gene: TRBJ1-1
V gene: TRBV6-5
CDR3 protein: CASLGQNTEAFF

clone size: few
CDR3 length: 16
J gene: TRBJ2-3
V gene: TRBV7-2
CDR3 protein: CASSLGGGRGTDTQYF

clone size: -
CDR3 length: 13
J gene: TRBJ1-5
V gene: TRBV7-9
CDR3 protein: CASSRGQNQPQHF

clone size: -
CDR3 length: 15
J gene: TRBJ1-4
V gene: TRBV7-8
CDR3 protein: CASSARSATNEKLFF

clone size: -
CDR3 length: 13
J gene: TRBJ2-7
V gene: TRBV10-2
CDR3 protein: CASSERRDDEQYF

clone size: few
CDR3 length: 15
J gene: TRBJ1-1
V gene: TRBV4-1
CDR3 protein: CASSPPTDTNTEAFF

clone size: few
CDR3 length: 12
J gene: TRBJ2-2
V gene: TRBV7-9
CDR3 protein: CASRRTTGELFF

clone size: -
CDR3 length: 16
J gene: TRBJ1-6
V gene: TRBV18
CDR3 protein: CASSPFERGGNSPLHF

clone size: -
CDR3 length: 18
J gene: TRBJ2-3
V gene: TRBV18
CDR3 protein: CASSPTLGSAGGPDTQYF

clone size: -
CDR3 length: 12
J gene: TRBJ1-6
V gene: TRBV19
CDR3 protein: CASSGLDSPLHF

clone size: -
CDR3 length: 14
J gene: TRBJ2-1
V gene: TRBV2
CDR3 protein: CASSTLAGEDEQFF

clone size: -
CDR3 length: 14
J gene: TRBJ2-5
V gene: TRBV19
CDR3 protein: CASSSGTAQETQYF

clone size: -
CDR3 length: 14
J gene: TRBJ1-2
V gene: TRBV6-5
CDR3 protein: CASSYSRSSNGYTF

clone size: once
CDR3 length: 13
J gene: TRBJ2-7
V gene: TRBV12-3/TRBV12-4
CDR3 protein: CASNQGLNYEQYF

clone size: -
CDR3 length: 17
J gene: TRBJ2-1
V gene: TRBV9
CDR3 protein: CASSVETSGRQYNEQFF

clone size: -
CDR3 length: 13
J gene: TRBJ1-6
V gene: TRBV20-1
CDR3 protein: CSASQGRDSPLHF

clone size: -
CDR3 length: 17
J gene: TRBJ1-1
V gene: TRBV11-2
CDR3 protein: CASSFLSPTTGSTEAFF

clone size: -
CDR3 length: 15
J gene: TRBJ1-3
V gene: TRBV5-1
CDR3 protein: CASSFGTGVGNTIYF

clone size: -
CDR3 length: 16
J gene: TRBJ1-2
V gene: TRBV5-1
CDR3 protein: CASSLRQGPTDYGYTF

clone size: -
CDR3 length: 15
J gene: TRBJ1-2
V gene: TRBV29-1
CDR3 protein: CSVGGSGQTNYGYTF

clone size: -
CDR3 length: 15
J gene: TRBJ2-5
V gene: TRBV10-1
CDR3 protein: CASSESPLRGETQYF

clone size: -
CDR3 length: 18
J gene: TRBJ2-5
V gene: TRBV5-1
CDR3 protein: CASSSPTPTSGGQETQYF

clone size: few
CDR3 length: 17
J gene: TRBJ1-2
V gene: TRBV5-8
CDR3 protein: CASTPGGDRGILYGYTF

clone size: -
CDR3 length: 16
J gene: TRBJ2-3
V gene: TRBV5-4
CDR3 protein: CASSPAAGLGTDTQYF

clone size: -
CDR3 length: 15
J gene: TRBJ1-4
V gene: TRBV14
CDR3 protein: CASSFRIRTNEKLFF

clone size: many
CDR3 length: 12
J gene: TRBJ1-1
V gene: TRBV12-3/TRBV12-4
CDR3 protein: CASSLRRTEAFF